This TCR beta chain is drawn from a study of shared clonotypes between healthy human individuals. Study-wide background: There were three CD4 naive, three CD4 memory, two CD8 naive and one CD8 memory plates per donor. Points from the study as a whole: Several donors showed sharing of approximately 5% of naive CD4 clonotypes. Naive subsets typically showed greater estimated richness than memory subsets.

TCRdb's copy holds only in-frame clones and misses some; the assay was immunoSEQ multiplex PCR. The table records over 2 million clones, 90% to 95% of them present only once. Naive CD4+ cells were CD45RA-selected; the remaining cells were memory. The germline V gene encodes CDR1 KGHSH and CDR2 LQKENI. Trimming took 3 bases from V and 7 from J; bases not matched to a gene: 9. This CDR3 has 14 amino acids. Notes on this clone: Its antigen is currently unknown.

The sample consisted of naive CD4+ T cells sorted from blood. The sample's subset: CD45RA+ positively selected. V gene TRBV18 combines with J gene TRBJ2-7, with 7 bases identical to TRBD1. This receptor was taken from a young man in good health. The CDR3, as DNA: TGTGCCAGCTCACCCGGACAGGAGCTCCCGGAGCAGTACTTC. This translates into CASSPGQELPEQYF. The full variable domain, completed using reference TRBV18 and TRBJ2-7, is NAGVMQNPRHLVRRRGQEARLRCSPMKGHSHVYWYRQLPEEGLKFMVYLQKENIIDESGMPKERFSAEFPKEGPSILRIQQVVRGDSAAYFCASSPGQELPEQYFGPGTRLTVT.